One and the same sample provided the 8 T cell receptor beta chains below, sequenced in a study of blood T cell repertoires in COVID-19. This table comes from immunoSEQ multiplex PCR, and its TCRdb copy is limited to in-frame clones, with some not included. The table includes a few hundred thousand clones, around 86% detected once. Sequenced sample: peripheral blood. The receptors originated from a woman in her 70s with active or convalescent COVID-19.

V is TRBV29-1 and J is TRBJ1-3; tentative D call: TRBD1 (5 bases). Trimming removed 5 bases from V and 2 bases from J, with 10 bases in between. CDR1 is SQVTM, CDR2 ANQGSEA, per germline. CDR3 length: 13 amino acids. CDR3 residues: CSVSAGAGNTIYF. The CDR3 nucleotides read TGCAGCGTTAGTGCGGGGGCTGGAAACACCATATATTTT.

The chain combines TRBV4-3 with TRBJ1-5, with D possibly TRBD1 on 5 matching bases. The germline V gene has CDR1 LGHNA and CDR2 YSLEER. V lost 4 bases, J lost 5 bases, and 12 bases lay in between. The CDR3 has 14 amino acids. The CDR3 is CASSLRVNDQPQHF. In DNA form, the CDR3 reads TGCGCCAGCAGCCTCAGGGTGAACGATCAGCCCCAGCATTTT.

This rearrangement joins TRBV7-2 to TRBJ1-2, with TRBD1 matching over 7 bases. This CDR3 contains 16 residues. V lost 4 bases, J lost 4 bases, and 12 bases stayed unmatched. Germline CDR1 reads SGHTA; CDR2 reads FQGNSA. This CDR3 reads CASSYLPGGGSYGYTF. The CDR3 region has the DNA TGTGCCAGCAGCTATCTCCCAGGGGGTGGATCCTATGGCTACACCTTC.

This clone was counted between two and nine times. The rearrangement uses TRBV5-1 and TRBJ1-1; TRBD1 matches 7 bases. The CDR3 has 13 residues. Germline V gene data show CDR1 as SGHRS and CDR2 as YFSETQ. Germline trimming cut 5 bases from V and 4 bases from J; bases unmatched to any gene: 5. CDR3 region: CASSRDRATEAFF. DNA for the CDR3: TGCGCCAGCAGTCGCGACAGGGCCACTGAAGCTTTCTTT. The full variable domain, completed using reference TRBV5-1 and TRBJ1-1, is KAGVTQTPRYLIKTRGQQVTLSCSPISGHRSVSWYQQTPGQGLQFLFEYFSETQRNKGNFPGRFSGRQFSNSRSEMNVSTLELGDSALYLCASSRDRATEAFFGQGTRLTVV.

The genes are TRBV10-3 and TRBJ1-3, with D possibly TRBD1 on 6 matching bases. Looked up from germline, CDR1 is ENHRY and CDR2 is SYGVKD. The CDR3 has 13 residues. V lost 3 bases to trimming and J lost 7 bases, with 10 bases between them. CDR3 amino acids: CAISEGQGNTIYF. The CDR3, as DNA: TGTGCCATCAGTGAAGGGCAGGGGAACACCATATATTTT.

The chain carries TRBV11-2 and TRBJ2-1; 8 nucleotides line up with TRBD1. Per the germline V gene, CDR1 is SGHAT and CDR2 is FQNNGV. The CDR3 extends over 14 amino acids. V was pared by 5 bases and J by 8 bases, with 8 bases of the junction left unmatched. The CDR3 region has the DNA TGTGCCAGCAGCATAACAGGGGGACGTGATGAGCAGTTCTTC. This encodes CASSITGGRDEQFF. The full variable domain, with the rest looked up from reference TRBV11-2 and TRBJ2-1, is EAGVAQSPRYKIIEKRQSVAFWCNPISGHATLYWYQQILGQGPKLLIQFQNNGVVDDSQLPKDRFSAERLKGVDSTLKIQPAKLEDSAVYLCASSITGGRDEQFFGPGTRLTVL.

This chain links TRBV10-3 with TRBJ1-2; D is possibly TRBD1 (5 bases). Germline values: CDR1 ENHRY, CDR2 SYGVKD. The CDR3 loop spans 15 amino acids. The V end lost 8 bases, the J end lost 0 bases, and 16 bases lay between the germline ends. In DNA, the CDR3 is TGTGCCATCTACGGGTCTGAAGGGGCTAACTATGGCTACACCTTC. This encodes CAIYGSEGANYGYTF.

The rearrangement joins TRBV5-1 to TRBJ2-3; perhaps TRBD2 as D (5 bases). V was pared by 2 bases and J by 4 bases, with 14 bases between. CDR3 size: 15 residues. Germline V gene sequence: CDR1 SGHRS, CDR2 YFSETQ. The CDR3 reads CASSFAGVQSDTQYF. The CDR3 coding sequence is TGCGCCAGCAGCTTCGCCGGGGTTCAATCAGATACGCAGTATTTT.